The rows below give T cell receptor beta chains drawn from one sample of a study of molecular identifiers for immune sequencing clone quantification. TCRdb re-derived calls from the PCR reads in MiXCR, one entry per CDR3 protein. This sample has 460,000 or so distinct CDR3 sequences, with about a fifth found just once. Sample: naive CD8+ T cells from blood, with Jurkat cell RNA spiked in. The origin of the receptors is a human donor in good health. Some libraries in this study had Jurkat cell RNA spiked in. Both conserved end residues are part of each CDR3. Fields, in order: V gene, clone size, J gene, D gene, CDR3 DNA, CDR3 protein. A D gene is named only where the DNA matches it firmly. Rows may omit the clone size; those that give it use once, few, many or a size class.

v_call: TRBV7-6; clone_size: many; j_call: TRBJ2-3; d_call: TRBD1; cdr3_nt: TGTGCCAGCAGCTTATTTGTTCGGGACAGCTCTAGCACAGATACGCAGTATTTT; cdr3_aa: CASSLFVRDSSSTDTQYF
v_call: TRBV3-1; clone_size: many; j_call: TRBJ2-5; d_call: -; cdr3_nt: TGTGCCAGCAGCCCCGGTCTGGGTCAAGAGACCCAGTACTTC; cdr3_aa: CASSPGLGQETQYF
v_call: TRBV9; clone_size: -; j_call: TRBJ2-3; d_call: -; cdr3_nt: TGTGCCAGCAGCACTAGTGGGGGGAGCACAGATACGCAGTATTTT; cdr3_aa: CASSTSGGSTDTQYF
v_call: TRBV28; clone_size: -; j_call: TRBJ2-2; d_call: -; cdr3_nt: TGTGCCAGCAGTTTTCTGGCGGTCCCCGGCGGGGAGCTGTTTTTT; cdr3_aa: CASSFLAVPGGELFF
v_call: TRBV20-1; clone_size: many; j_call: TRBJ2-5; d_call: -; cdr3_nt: TGCAGTGCTAGACAGGGAAGAGAGACCCAGTACTTC; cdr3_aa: CSARQGRETQYF
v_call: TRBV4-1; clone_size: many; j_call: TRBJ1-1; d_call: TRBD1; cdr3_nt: TGCGCCAGCAGCCATAACCGGGACAGAAACACTGAAGCTTTCTTT; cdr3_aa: CASSHNRDRNTEAFF
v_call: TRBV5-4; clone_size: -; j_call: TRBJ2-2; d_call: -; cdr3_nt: TGTGCCAGCAGCGGAATAGACACCGGGGAGCTGTTTTTT; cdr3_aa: CASSGIDTGELFF
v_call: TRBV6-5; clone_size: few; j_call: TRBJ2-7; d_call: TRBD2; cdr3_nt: TGTGCCAGCAGTTACGGTAGCGGGACCTCCTACGAGCAGTACTTC; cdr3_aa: CASSYGSGTSYEQYF
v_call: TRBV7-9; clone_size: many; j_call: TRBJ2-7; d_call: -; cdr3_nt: TGTGCCAGCAGCTTGGGGGGCCGCACCTACGAGCAGTACTTC; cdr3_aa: CASSLGGRTYEQYF
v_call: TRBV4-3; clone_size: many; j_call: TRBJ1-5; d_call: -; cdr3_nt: TGCGCCAGCAGCCAAGATTGGCAGGGCGGGCAGCCCCAGCATTTT; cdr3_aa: CASSQDWQGGQPQHF
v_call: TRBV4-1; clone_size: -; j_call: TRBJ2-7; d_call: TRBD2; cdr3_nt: TGCGCCAGCAGCCAGACTAGCGGGAGGTTTTCCTACGAGCAGTACTTC; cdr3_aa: CASSQTSGRFSYEQYF
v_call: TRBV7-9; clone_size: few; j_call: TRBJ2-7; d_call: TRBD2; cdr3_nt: TGTGCCAGCAGCTTGACTAGCGTCGGCGAGCAGTACTTC; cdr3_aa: CASSLTSVGEQYF
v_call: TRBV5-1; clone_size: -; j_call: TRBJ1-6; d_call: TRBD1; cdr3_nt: TGCGCCAGCAGCTTGGATCGGGACAGAAAAAATTCACCCCTCCACTTT; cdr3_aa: CASSLDRDRKNSPLHF
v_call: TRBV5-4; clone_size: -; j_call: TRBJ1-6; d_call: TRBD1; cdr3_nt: TGTGCCAGCAGCTTGGGTGCAGGGGGTAATTCACCCCTCCACTTT; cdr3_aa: CASSLGAGGNSPLHF
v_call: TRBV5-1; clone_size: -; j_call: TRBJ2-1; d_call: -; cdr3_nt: TGCGCCAGCAGCCCGCGCCCTGCCCGAAATAACAATGAGCAGTTCTTC; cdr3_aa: CASSPRPARNNNEQFF
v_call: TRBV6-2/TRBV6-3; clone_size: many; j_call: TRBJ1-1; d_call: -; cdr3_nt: TGTGCCAGCAGAAGACAGGAGAACACTGAAGCTTTCTTT; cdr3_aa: CASRRQENTEAFF
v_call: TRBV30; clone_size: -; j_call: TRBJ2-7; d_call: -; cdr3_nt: TGTACCTGGAGTGTTCGGCTAACCTACGAGCAGTACTTC; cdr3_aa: CTWSVRLTYEQYF
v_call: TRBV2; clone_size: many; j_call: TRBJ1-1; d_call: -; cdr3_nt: TGTGCCAGCAGTGAAGTTGGGGATTGGGGTGAAGCTTTCTTT; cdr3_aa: CASSEVGDWGEAFF
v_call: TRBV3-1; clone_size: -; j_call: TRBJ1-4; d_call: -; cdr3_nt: TGTGCCAGCAGCCAATCCGGACCGGCTAATGAAAAACTGTTTTTT; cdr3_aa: CASSQSGPANEKLFF
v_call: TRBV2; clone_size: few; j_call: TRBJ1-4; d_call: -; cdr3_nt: TGTGCCAGCAGTGCGGTCACAACTAATGAAAAACTGTTTTTT; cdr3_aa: CASSAVTTNEKLFF
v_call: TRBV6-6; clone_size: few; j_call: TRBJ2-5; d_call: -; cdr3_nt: TGTGCCAGCAGTGCCCAACAGGGATGGGAGACCCAGTACTTC; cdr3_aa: CASSAQQGWETQYF
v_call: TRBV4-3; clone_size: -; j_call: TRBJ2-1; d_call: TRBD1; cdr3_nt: TGCGCCAGCAGCCAAGGGACAGGGAGCTCCTACGAGCAGTTCTTC; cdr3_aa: CASSQGTGSSYEQFF
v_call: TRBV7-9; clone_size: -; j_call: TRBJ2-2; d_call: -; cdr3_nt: TGTGCCAGCAATATCTTCCCCTATTTGGCCGGGGAGCTGTTTTTT; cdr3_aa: CASNIFPYLAGELFF
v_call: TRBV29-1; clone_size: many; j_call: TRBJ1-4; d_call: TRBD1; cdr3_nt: TGCAGCGTTCACGAACAGGGGGCTGGTGAAAAACTGTTTTTT; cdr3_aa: CSVHEQGAGEKLFF
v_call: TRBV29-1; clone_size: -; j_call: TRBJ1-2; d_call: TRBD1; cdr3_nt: TGCAGCGTTGAAGATCCGGACAGGGGAGGCTACACCTTC; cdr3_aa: CSVEDPDRGGYTF
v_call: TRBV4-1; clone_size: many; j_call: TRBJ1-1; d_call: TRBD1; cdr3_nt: TGCGCCAGCAGCCGACAAACAGGGGTAGACACTGAAGCTTTCTTT; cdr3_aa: CASSRQTGVDTEAFF
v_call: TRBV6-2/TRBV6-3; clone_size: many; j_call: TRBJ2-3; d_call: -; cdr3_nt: TGTGCCAGCAGTTACGTAGAAGGAGATACGCAGTATTTT; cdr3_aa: CASSYVEGDTQYF
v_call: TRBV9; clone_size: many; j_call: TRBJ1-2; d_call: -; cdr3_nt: TGTGCCAGCAGCGTAGGGGACGTAGGGTATGGCTACACCTTC; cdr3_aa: CASSVGDVGYGYTF
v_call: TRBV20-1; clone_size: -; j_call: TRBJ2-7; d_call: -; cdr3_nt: TGCAGTGCTAGACTAGTCTACGAGCAGTACTTC; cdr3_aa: CSARLVYEQYF
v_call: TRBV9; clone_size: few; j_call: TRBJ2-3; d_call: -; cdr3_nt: TGTGCCAGCAGCGCCCCGCCGGGTCCCGTAGGCACAGATACGCAGTATTTT; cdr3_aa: CASSAPPGPVGTDTQYF
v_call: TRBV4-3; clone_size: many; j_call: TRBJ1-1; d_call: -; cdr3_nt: TGCGCCAGCAGCCAAGATCAAGTCCGGGCCAACACTGAAGCTTTCTTT; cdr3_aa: CASSQDQVRANTEAFF
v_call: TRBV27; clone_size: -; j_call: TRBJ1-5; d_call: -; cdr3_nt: TGTGCCAGCGGTTTATGGAGGGGTCGCAATCAGCCCCAGCATTTT; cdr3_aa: CASGLWRGRNQPQHF
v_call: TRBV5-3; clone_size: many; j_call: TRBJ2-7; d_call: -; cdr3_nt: TGTGCCAGCAGCCCGGGTGTGGGGGCACCACTACTGGAAGAGCAGTACTTC; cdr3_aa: CASSPGVGAPLLEEQYF
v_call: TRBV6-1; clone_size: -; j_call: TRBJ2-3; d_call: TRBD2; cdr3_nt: TGTGCCAGCAGTGAAGTGGGACTAGCGGGAGGGATCACAGATACGCAGTATTTT; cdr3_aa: CASSEVGLAGGITDTQYF
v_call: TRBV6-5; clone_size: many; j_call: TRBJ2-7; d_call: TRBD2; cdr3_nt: TGTGCCAGCTCACTAGCGGGACCTTACGGGCAGTACTTC; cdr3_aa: CASSLAGPYGQYF
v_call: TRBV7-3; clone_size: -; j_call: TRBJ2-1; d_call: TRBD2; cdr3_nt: TGTGCCAGCAGCCCAAGCGGGAAGTACAATGAGCAGTTCTTC; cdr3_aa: CASSPSGKYNEQFF
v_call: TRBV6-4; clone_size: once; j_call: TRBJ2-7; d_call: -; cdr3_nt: TGTGCCGGAAGGACCCCCTACGAGCAGTACTTC; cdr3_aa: CAGRTPYEQYF
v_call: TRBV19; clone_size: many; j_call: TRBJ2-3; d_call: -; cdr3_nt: TGTGCCAGTGGGGGAGGAGGAGTAACAGATACGCAGTATTTT; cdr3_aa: CASGGGGVTDTQYF
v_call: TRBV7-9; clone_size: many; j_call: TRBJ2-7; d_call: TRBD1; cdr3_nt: TGTGCCAGCAGCTCCGCAGGGGGCACCTACGAGCAGTACTTC; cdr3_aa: CASSSAGGTYEQYF
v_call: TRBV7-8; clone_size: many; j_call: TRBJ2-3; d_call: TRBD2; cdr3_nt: TGTGCCAGCAGCTTAGGGGTTGGGGGGGAAAGGGCAGATACGCAGTATTTT; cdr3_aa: CASSLGVGGERADTQYF
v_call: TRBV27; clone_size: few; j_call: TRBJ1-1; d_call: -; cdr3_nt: TGTGCCAGCAGTTTATACACAGGGTACACTGAAGCTTTCTTT; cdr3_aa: CASSLYTGYTEAFF
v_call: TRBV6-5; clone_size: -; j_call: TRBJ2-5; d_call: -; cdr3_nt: TGTGCCAGCAGTTACTCGATTTCGCAGACCCAGTACTTC; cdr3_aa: CASSYSISQTQYF
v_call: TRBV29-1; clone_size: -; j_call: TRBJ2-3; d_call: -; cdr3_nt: TGCGGTGGAGGGGCAGATACACAGTATTTT; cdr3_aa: CGGGADTQYF
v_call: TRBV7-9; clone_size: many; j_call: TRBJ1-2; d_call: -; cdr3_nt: TGTGCCAGCAGCGTAGGGGGAGGAGGCTATGGCTACACCTTC; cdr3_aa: CASSVGGGGYGYTF
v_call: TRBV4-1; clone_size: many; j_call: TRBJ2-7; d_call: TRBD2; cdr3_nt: TGCGCCAGCAGCCAAACTAGCGGGGGGGCCTACGAGCAGTACTTC; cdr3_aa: CASSQTSGGAYEQYF
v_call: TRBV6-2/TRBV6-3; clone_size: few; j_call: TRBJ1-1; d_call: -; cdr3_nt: TGTGCCAGCAGAGAGACAGAGAACACTGAAGCTTTCTTT; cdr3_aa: CASRETENTEAFF
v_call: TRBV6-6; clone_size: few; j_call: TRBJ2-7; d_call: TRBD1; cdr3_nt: TGTGCCAGCAGTTACGGGGGACAGTTATACGAGCAGTACTTC; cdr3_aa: CASSYGGQLYEQYF
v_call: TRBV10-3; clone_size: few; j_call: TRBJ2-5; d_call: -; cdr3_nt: TGTGCCATCAGTGAGTGGGGCAATCAAGCGGAGACCCAGTACTTC; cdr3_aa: CAISEWGNQAETQYF
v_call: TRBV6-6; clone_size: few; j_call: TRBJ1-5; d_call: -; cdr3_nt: TGTGCCAGCCCCTCGCTTTTTTTGGCTCAGCCCCAGCATTTT; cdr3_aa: CASPSLFLAQPQHF
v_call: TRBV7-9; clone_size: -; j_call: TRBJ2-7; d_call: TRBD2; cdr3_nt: TGTGCCAGCAGCCCCGGGGGGTGCGAGCAGTACTTC; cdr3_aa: CASSPGGCEQYF